Detailed here is one T cell receptor beta chain. Antigen specificity is unknown. The data were obtained in a study of somatic mutations in cytotoxic T cells in rheumatoid arthritis. After CD4+ and CD8+ cells were isolated by positive magnetic bead selection, their purity was checked by flow cytometry. Only in-frame clones appear in the TCRdb table, and some are missing; sequencing was by immunoSEQ multiplex PCR. Of 20,000 to 25,000 clones in the sample, around 80% are singletons; the top ten hold about 3.8%. Whole-study results and caveats: Rheumatoid arthritis patients and age-matched healthy controls showed no significant difference in CD8+ T-cell clonality. Exceedance of 20% of CD8+ cells by the largest CD8+ clone occurred in about an eighth of the 65 patients. No multiple-comparison adjustment was applied to the slight TRBV07 underrepresentation in rheumatoid arthritis patients.

The CDR3 consists of 14 residues. Germline V gene sequence: CDR1 MGHRA, CDR2 YSYEKL. Trimming shortened V by 4 bases and J by 6 bases, and 12 bases separated the two germline ends. The source material was CD8+ T cells sorted from blood. This rearrangement joins TRBV4-1 to TRBJ2-2, with D maybe TRBD2 (5 bases). The TCR was taken from an adult with rheumatoid arthritis. The CDR3 bases are TGCGCCAGCAGCCCCCTGGGCGGGCCCGGGGAGCTGTTTTTT. Translated: CASSPLGGPGELFF.